The 14 T cell receptor beta chains in this list originate from one sample, sequenced in a study of cytomegalovirus exposure and HLA in healthy donors. PCR primers comprised 60 Vbeta and 13 Jbeta primers. Some clones are missing from TCRdb's copy, which holds only in-frame ones; the method was immunoSEQ multiplex PCR. The repertoire has approximately 220,000 clones, over 60% of them found once; the top ten carry roughly 16%. Sequencing was done on a sample of PBMCs. The receptors derive from a man aged 35 to 55 in good health and CMV-seronegative.

This clone was detected only a few times. The chain links TRBV5-6 to TRBJ1-1, with D maybe TRBD1 (6 bases). This CDR3 has 15 residues. V was trimmed by 4 bases and J by 5 bases, leaving 18 bases between them. The germline gives CDR1 SGHDT, CDR2 YYEEEE. The CDR3 region is CASSPAQGRGTEAFF. For the CDR3, the DNA is TGTGCCAGCAGCCCGGCCCAGGGGCGAGGGACTGAAGCTTTCTTT.

This clone appeared once. The chain has TRBV27 and TRBJ1-5, with D unclear. Germline V gene data show CDR1 as MNHEY and CDR2 as SMNVEV (reference sequence). This CDR3 has 15 residues. V lost 5 bases and J 3 bases, leaving 14 bases between the germline ends. CDR3 nucleotide sequence: TGTGCCAGCAGTCTGAGATTAGTATCCAATCAGCCCCAGCATTTT. Its translation is CASSLRLVSNQPQHF.

This clone appeared a single time. This sequence joins TRBV7-9 and TRBJ1-1; possible D gene TRBD1, 5 bases. The CDR3 sequence is 13 residues long. In germline, CDR1 is SEHNR, CDR2 FQNEAQ (reference sequence). Written as DNA, the CDR3 is TGTTCCACCCGGGGGGAGGGCAACACTGAAGCTTTCTTT. This encodes CSTRGEGNTEAFF.

The chain has TRBV18 and TRBJ1-6, with D possibly matching TRBD1 (6 bases). CDR1 and CDR2 from the germline V gene are KGHSH and LQKENI. V lost 3 bases and J lost 7, with 16 bases in between. CDR3 length: 16 amino acids. For the CDR3, the DNA is TGTGCCAGCTCACCGACATCCGGGCAGGGGAATTCACCCCTCCACTTT. It translates to CASSPTSGQGNSPLHF.

The genes are TRBV6-1 and TRBJ2-7; 8 bases match TRBD1. V shed 4 bases and J 9 bases; nucleotides not matched to a gene: 17. The CDR3 runs 16 residues. In germline, CDR1 is MNHNS, CDR2 SASEGT. DNA for the CDR3: TGTGCCAGCAGTGGTCAGCGAGGACAGGGCCTCCCGCGGCAGTACTTC. It yields the protein CASSGQRGQGLPRQYF.

This chain links TRBV10-3 with TRBJ2-6; 8 nucleotides agree with TRBD1. The germline V gene encodes CDR1 ENHRY and CDR2 SYGVKD. V lost 4 bases, J lost 4 bases, and 9 bases stayed unmatched. CDR3 size: 17 residues. In DNA form, the CDR3 reads TGTGCCATCAGTGCGGCAGGGGGCGGGCCCGGGGCCAACGTCCTGACTTTC. Translating gives CAISAAGGGPGANVLTF.

The V gene is TRBV9, the J gene TRBJ1-4; D gene ambiguous. V lost 2 bases to trimming and J lost 5 bases, with 10 bases between them. Germline lookup yields CDR1 SGDLS and CDR2 YYNGEE. CDR3 length: 14 residues. Here the CDR3 DNA reads TGTGCCAGCAGCGTTGGAGGTAGGAATGAAAAACTGTTTTTT. Its translation: CASSVGGRNEKLFF. The complete variable domain, with remaining parts taken from reference TRBV9 and TRBJ1-4, reads DSGVTQTPKHLITATGQRVTLRCSPRSGDLSVYWYQQSLDQGLQFLIQYYNGEERAKGNILERFSAQQFPDLHSELNLSSLELGDSALYFCASSVGGRNEKLFFGSGTQLSVL.

The CDR3 reads CASKPGRMNTGELFF. DNA of the CDR3: TGTGCCAGTAAGCCCGGGAGAATGAACACCGGGGAGCTGTTTTTT. The V call is TRBV19, the J call TRBJ2-2, with a possible D match to TRBD2 (6 bases). This CDR3 has 15 amino acids. V lost 7 bases to trimming and J lost 1 base, with 13 bases between them. Looked up from germline, CDR1 is LNHDA and CDR2 is SQIVND (reference sequence).

This clone was recorded once. The rearrangement joins TRBV14 to TRBJ2-4, with 11 bases lining up with TRBD1. Germline V gene data show CDR1 as SGHDN and CDR2 as FVKESK. The CDR3 length is 17 residues. J gave up 0 bases and V 11 bases, and 12 bases lay outside the gene matches. CDR3 coding DNA: TGTGCCCCTCAAGCCAGGACAGGGGGCATAGCCAAAAACATTCAGTACTTC. Its translation: CAPQARTGGIAKNIQYF. The full variable domain, rest sourced from reference TRBV14 and TRBJ2-4, is EAGVTQFPSHSVIEKGQTVTLRCDPISGHDNLYWYRRVMGKEIKFLLHFVKESKQDESGMPNNRFLAERTGGTYSTLKVQPAELEDSGVYFCAPQARTGGIAKNIQYFGAGTRLSVL.

The chain employs TRBV9 and TRBJ2-4, with 7 bases aligning to TRBD2. Germline V lookup: CDR1 SGDLS, CDR2 YYNGEE. With V trimmed by 0 bases and J by 1 base, 1 base remained unmatched. The CDR3 has 15 residues. The DNA of the CDR3 is TGTGCCAGCAGCGTAGGACTAGCTGCCAAAAACATTCAGTACTTC. This gives the protein CASSVGLAAKNIQYF.

This clone showed up just once. This chain connects TRBV7-9 to TRBJ1-1; 9 bases match TRBD1. This CDR3 has 15 residues. The V gene's germline CDR1 is SEHNR and CDR2 FQNEAQ (reference sequence). J lost 3 bases, V lost 5 bases, and 7 bases had no gene match. CDR3 coding DNA: TGTGCCAGCAGCCTTTTGGGACAGGGAGACACTGAAGCTTTCTTT. It is translated as CASSLLGQGDTEAFF.

This chain joins TRBV5-6 and TRBJ2-5; 8 bases are shared with TRBD2. The V segment lost 8 bases and the J segment 4 bases; nucleotides outside the gene matches: 13. The germline V gene has CDR1 SGHDT and CDR2 YYEEEE. The CDR3 runs 15 residues. The DNA for the CDR3 is TGTGCCAGTAGTAGCGGGGCCTGGGTTTCAGAGACCCAGTACTTC. This gives the protein CASSSGAWVSETQYF.

This clone was observed once. This chain links TRBV29-1 with TRBJ2-1; no clear D gene. Trimming left V 4 bases short and J 14 bases short, with 12 bases between. Germline assignment: CDR1 SQVTM and CDR2 ANQGSEA. CDR3 size: 10 residues. The CDR3 here is CSVGPPQEFF. For the CDR3, the DNA is TGCAGCGTTGGACCGCCTCAGGAGTTCTTC.

The chain carries TRBV27 and TRBJ2-1, with D unresolved. V lost 0 bases to trimming and J lost 8 bases, with 17 bases between them. This CDR3 spans 16 amino acids. Per germline, CDR1 MNHEY and CDR2 SMNVEV (reference sequence). CDR3 sequence (DNA): TGTGCCAGCAGTTTATCGGTAGAAGCGAGGTGGGATGAGCAGTTCTTC. Translation gives CASSLSVEARWDEQFF.